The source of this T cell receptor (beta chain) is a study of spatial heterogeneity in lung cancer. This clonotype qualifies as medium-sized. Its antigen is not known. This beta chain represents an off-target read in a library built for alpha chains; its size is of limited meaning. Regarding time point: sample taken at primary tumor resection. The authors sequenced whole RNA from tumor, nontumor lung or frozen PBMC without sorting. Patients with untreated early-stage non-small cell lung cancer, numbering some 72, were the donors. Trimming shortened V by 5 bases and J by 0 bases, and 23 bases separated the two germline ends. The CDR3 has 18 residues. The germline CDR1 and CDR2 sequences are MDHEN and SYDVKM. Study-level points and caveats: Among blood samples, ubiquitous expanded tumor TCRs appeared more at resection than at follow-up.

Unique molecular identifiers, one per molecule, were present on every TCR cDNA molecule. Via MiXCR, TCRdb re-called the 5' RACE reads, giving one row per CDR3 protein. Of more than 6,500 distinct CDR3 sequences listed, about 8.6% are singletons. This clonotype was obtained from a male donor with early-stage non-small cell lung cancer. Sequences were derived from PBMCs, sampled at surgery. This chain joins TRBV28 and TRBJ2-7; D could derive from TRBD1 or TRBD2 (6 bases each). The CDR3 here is CASSPMGLQWGLSYEQYF. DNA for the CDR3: TGTGCCAGCAGTCCTATGGGACTCCAGTGGGGGCTCTCCTACGAGCAGTACTTC.